This is a list of T cell receptor beta chains from one sample in a study of Graves' ophthalmopathy and Graves' hyperthyroidism. In TCRdb, the multiplex PCR reads were re-called with MiXCR into one record per CDR3 protein. Here the sample spans roughly 410,000 distinct CDR3 sequences, about 16% being singletons. Material for sequencing was peripheral blood. These TCRs come from a woman younger than 30 with stable Graves' hyperthyroidism. CDR3s include the opening cysteine and the closing phenylalanine or tryptophan. Each record gives: clone size, D gene, V gene, J gene, CDR3 DNA, CDR3 protein. D genes are given only for firm matches. A row's size may be missing; if present it is once, few, many or a size class.

clone size: once
D gene: TRBD1
V gene: TRBV12-5
J gene: TRBJ1-2
CDR3 DNA: TGTGCTAGTGGTGGCCGGGACAGGGAGATCTATGGCTACACCTTC
CDR3 protein: CASGGRDREIYGYTF

clone size: many
D gene: TRBD1
V gene: TRBV19
J gene: TRBJ1-2
CDR3 DNA: TGTGCCAGTAGCGATTCGGGACAGTCCCTTGGGGGCTACACCTTC
CDR3 protein: CASSDSGQSLGGYTF

clone size: few
D gene: .
V gene: TRBV5-1
J gene: TRBJ2-7
CDR3 DNA: TGCGCCAGCACCCCATCCGGGACCTTTGGAGAGCAGTACTTC
CDR3 protein: CASTPSGTFGEQYF

clone size: once
D gene: .
V gene: TRBV11-2
J gene: TRBJ1-2
CDR3 DNA: TGTGCCAGCAGCTTTAGGGCAGGGGATGGCTACACCTTC
CDR3 protein: CASSFRAGDGYTF

clone size: .
D gene: .
V gene: TRBV6-1
J gene: TRBJ1-5
CDR3 DNA: TGTGCCAGCAGCGACCGACAGCTAAATCAGCCCCAGCATTTT
CDR3 protein: CASSDRQLNQPQHF

clone size: many
D gene: .
V gene: TRBV6-5
J gene: TRBJ1-6
CDR3 DNA: TGTGCCAGCAGTTACTCGAGCGGGGGCGTTTCACCCCTCCACTTT
CDR3 protein: CASSYSSGGVSPLHF

clone size: many
D gene: .
V gene: TRBV20-1
J gene: TRBJ2-5
CDR3 DNA: TGCAGTGCTAGCGTGACGGTCCAAGAGACCCAGTACTTC
CDR3 protein: CSASVTVQETQYF

clone size: many
D gene: .
V gene: TRBV12-3/TRBV12-4
J gene: TRBJ2-7
CDR3 DNA: TGTGCCAGCAGTCTCCTCAGGGTTGGAGGTACCTACGAGCAGTACTTC
CDR3 protein: CASSLLRVGGTYEQYF

clone size: many
D gene: TRBD1
V gene: TRBV2
J gene: TRBJ1-2
CDR3 DNA: TGTGCCAGCAGGGGGATCGACAGGGTTAACTATGGCTACACCTTC
CDR3 protein: CASRGIDRVNYGYTF

clone size: once
D gene: TRBD1
V gene: TRBV28
J gene: TRBJ2-7
CDR3 DNA: TGTGCCAGCAATGCCAGGGGGTACGAGCAGTACTTC
CDR3 protein: CASNARGYEQYF

clone size: many
D gene: TRBD1
V gene: TRBV4-2
J gene: TRBJ2-6
CDR3 DNA: TGTGCCAGCAGCCACCCTAGGAGGACAGGGGGCGGTGGGGCCAACGTCCTGACTTTC
CDR3 protein: CASSHPRRTGGGGANVLTF

clone size: few
D gene: .
V gene: TRBV10-3
J gene: TRBJ2-5
CDR3 DNA: TGTGCCATCAGTGGTCCGCCTGGGGAGACCCAGTACTTC
CDR3 protein: CAISGPPGETQYF

clone size: .
D gene: .
V gene: TRBV30
J gene: TRBJ2-2
CDR3 DNA: TGTGCCTGGAGTAGGACCGGGATCGGGGAGCTGTTTTTT
CDR3 protein: CAWSRTGIGELFF

clone size: many
D gene: .
V gene: TRBV9
J gene: TRBJ1-1
CDR3 DNA: TGTGCCAGCAGCGTAGATACAGTCATGAACACTGAAGCTTTCTTT
CDR3 protein: CASSVDTVMNTEAFF